The 10 T cell receptor beta chains below all came from one sample that was sequenced in a study of T-cell memory formation after mild COVID-19. TCRdb redid the calling of the 5' RACE reads with MiXCR, one entry per CDR3 protein. The sample gives some 40,000 distinct CDR3 sequences, 6% to 8% of which show up once; about 1.5% is in the top ten. Sequenced sample: PBMCs or a T cell subset sorted from them (not recorded which). These receptors all stem from a man between 18 and 29 years old who had mild COVID-19 (a few samples of this study predate the infection). Cell type and time point are not known.

This clonotype is termed medium-sized. V is TRBV5-1 and J is TRBJ2-5; D unresolved. The ends were cut back, 4 bases at V and 5 bases at J, with 15 bases in the middle. Looked up from germline, CDR1 is SGHRS and CDR2 is YFSETQ. There are 14 residues in the CDR3. CDR3 sequence: CASSRNPSEETQYF. CDR3 coding DNA: TGCGCCAGCAGCCGGAACCCGTCGGAGGAGACCCAGTACTTC.

This clonotype has a handful of counts. The genes are TRBV5-6 and TRBJ2-4; D may be TRBD2 (5 bases). The length of the CDR3 is 15 residues. The germline CDR1 and CDR2 sequences are SGHDT and YYEEEE. Trimming cost V 0 bases and J 4 bases, with 11 bases left between them. As DNA, the CDR3 is TGTGCCAGCAGCTTGGAAGGAGGAGGAAAAAACATTCAGTACTTC. Its translation is CASSLEGGGKNIQYF.

The table lists this clonotype with a few counts. The V call is TRBV9, the J call TRBJ2-3, with D perhaps TRBD2 (6 bases). The CDR3 spans 15 residues. Germline loops: CDR1 SGDLS, CDR2 YYNGEE. Between the trimmed V and J ends, which lost 2 bases and 1 base, there was a span of 11 bases. The CDR3 sequence is CASSVGGVGTDTQYF. The CDR3 bases are TGTGCCAGCAGCGTCGGAGGGGTGGGCACAGATACGCAGTATTTT.

This clonotype has just a few counts. The chain combines TRBV28 with TRBJ2-7; 9 nucleotides agree with TRBD1. CDR1 and CDR2 from the germline V gene are MDHEN and SYDVKM. The CDR3 contains 15 residues. V dropped 3 bases and J dropped 3; count of bases not matched to a gene: 6. CDR3 amino acids: CASSLPGQGIYEQYF. Here the CDR3 DNA reads TGTGCCAGCAGTTTGCCCGGACAGGGGATCTACGAGCAGTACTTC.

The table lists this clonotype with many counts. This CDR3 is CASSLGGGSTDTQYF. Written as DNA, the CDR3 is TGTGCCAGCAGTTTAGGCGGGGGTAGTACAGATACGCAGTATTTT. The chain uses TRBV12-3 or TRBV12-4 and TRBJ2-3; 7 bases align to TRBD2. The CDR3 consists of 15 residues. The junction had 4 bases not matched to a gene; V was cut back by 1 base and J by 3 bases.

The V gene is TRBV20-1, the J gene TRBJ2-1, with 8 bases matching TRBD1. This CDR3 is 14 amino acids long. Trimming removed 6 bases from V and 7 bases from J; junction bases left unmatched: 11. Germline CDR1 DFQATT, CDR2 SNEGSKA (reference sequence). Here the CDR3 reads CSAPRQGALNEQFF. DNA for the CDR3: TGCAGTGCCCCACGCCAGGGGGCGTTGAATGAGCAGTTCTTC.

The sample holds many counts of this clonotype. The V and J genes are TRBV5-1 and TRBJ2-1; D is uncertain. V was cut by 6 bases and J by 0 bases, with 7 bases left in between. The CDR3 consists of 13 residues. Germline assignment: CDR1 SGHRS and CDR2 YFSETQ. The CDR3 here is CASKWSSYNEQFF. DNA of the CDR3: TGCGCCAGCAAATGGAGCTCCTACAATGAGCAGTTCTTC.

The chain has TRBV20-1 and TRBJ1-5, with 9 bases matching TRBD1. The CDR3 is 16 residues long. CDR1 is DFQATT, CDR2 SNEGSKA, per germline (reference sequence). J gave up 7 bases and V 6 bases, and 16 bases lay outside the gene matches. In nucleotides, the CDR3 is TGCAGTGCGGTCGACCCCCGGGACAGGGTGAGACAGCCCCAGCATTTT. It yields the protein CSAVDPRDRVRQPQHF.

Ten or more counts support this clonotype. The CDR3 is CSVDRTGSSEQYF. The CDR3 DNA reads TGCAGCGTAGACCGGACAGGGTCGAGTGAGCAGTACTTC. The V call is TRBV29-1, the J call TRBJ2-7; 8 bases are a match to TRBD1. This CDR3 spans 13 amino acids. Losses at the gene ends were 6 bases for V and 7 bases for J; bases not matched to a gene: 11. Germline V gene sequence: CDR1 SQVTM, CDR2 ANQGSEA.

In this sample, this clonotype turned up a few times. The chain combines TRBV7-3 with TRBJ2-1; weak D call: TRBD1 (5 bases). The length of the CDR3 is 12 residues. The germline V and J ends were trimmed by 4 bases and 8 bases, with 9 bases remaining between them. The germline gives CDR1 SGHTA, CDR2 FQGTGA. CDR3 nucleotides: TGTGCCAGCAGCTCTCTGGGGCATGAGCAGTTCTTC. This gives the protein CASSSLGHEQFF.